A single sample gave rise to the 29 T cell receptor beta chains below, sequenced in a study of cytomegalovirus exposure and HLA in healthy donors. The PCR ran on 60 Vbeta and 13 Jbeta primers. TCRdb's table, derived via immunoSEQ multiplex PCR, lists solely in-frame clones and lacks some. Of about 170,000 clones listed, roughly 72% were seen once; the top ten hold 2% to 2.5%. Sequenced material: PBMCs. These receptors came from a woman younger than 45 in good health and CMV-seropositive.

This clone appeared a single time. CDR3 nucleotide sequence: TGTGCCAGTAGTCTAAAAGGGGTCCTTAGCAATCAGCCCCAGCATTTT. Translation gives CASSLKGVLSNQPQHF. V usage is TRBV19 and J usage is TRBJ1-5; TRBD1 is a possible D gene (5 bases). The V end lost 5 bases, the J end lost 0 bases, and 14 bases lay between the germline ends. CDR3 length equals 16 residues. Germline V gene sequence: CDR1 LNHDA, CDR2 SQIVND (reference sequence).

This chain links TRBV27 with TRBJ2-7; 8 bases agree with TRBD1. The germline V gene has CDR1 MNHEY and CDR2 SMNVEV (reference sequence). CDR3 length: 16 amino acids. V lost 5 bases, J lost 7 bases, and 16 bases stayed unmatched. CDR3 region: CASSTVVGQGAREQYF. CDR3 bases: TGTGCCAGCAGTACAGTTGTAGGGCAGGGGGCTCGAGAGCAGTACTTC.

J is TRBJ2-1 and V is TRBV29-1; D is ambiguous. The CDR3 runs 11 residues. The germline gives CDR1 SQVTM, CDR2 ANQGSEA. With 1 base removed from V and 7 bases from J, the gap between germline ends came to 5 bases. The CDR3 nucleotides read TGCAGCGTTGAAGTCGTAAATGAGCAGTTCTTC. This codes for CSVEVVNEQFF.

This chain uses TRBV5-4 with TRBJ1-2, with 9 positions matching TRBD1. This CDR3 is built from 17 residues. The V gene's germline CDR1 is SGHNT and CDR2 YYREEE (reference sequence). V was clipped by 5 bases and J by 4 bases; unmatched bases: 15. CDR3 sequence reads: CASRTRDRVGFLYGYTF. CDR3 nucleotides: TGTGCCAGCAGGACCCGGGACAGGGTAGGTTTCCTCTATGGCTACACCTTC. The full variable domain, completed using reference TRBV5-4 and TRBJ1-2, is ETGVTQSPTHLIKTRGQQVTLRCSSQSGHNTVSWYQQALGQGPQFIFQYYREEENGRGNFPPRFSGLQFPNYSSELNVNALELDDSALYLCASRTRDRVGFLYGYTFGSGTRLTVV.

The CDR3, as DNA: TGTGCCACTAGGACTAGCGGGAGCCCTGGGGCCAACGTCCTGACTTTC. Encoded protein: CATRTSGSPGANVLTF. This chain uses TRBV28 with TRBJ2-6; 13 bases are a match to TRBD2. Germline trimming cut 10 bases from V and 2 bases from J; bases unmatched to any gene: 5. The CDR3 totals 16 residues. The germline V gene encodes CDR1 MDHEN and CDR2 SYDVKM.

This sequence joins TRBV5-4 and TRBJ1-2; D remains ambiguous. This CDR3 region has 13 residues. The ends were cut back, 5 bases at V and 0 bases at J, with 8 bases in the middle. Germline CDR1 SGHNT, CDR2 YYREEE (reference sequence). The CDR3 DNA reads TGTGCCAGCAGATCAGAAGCTAACTATGGCTACACCTTC. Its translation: CASRSEANYGYTF.

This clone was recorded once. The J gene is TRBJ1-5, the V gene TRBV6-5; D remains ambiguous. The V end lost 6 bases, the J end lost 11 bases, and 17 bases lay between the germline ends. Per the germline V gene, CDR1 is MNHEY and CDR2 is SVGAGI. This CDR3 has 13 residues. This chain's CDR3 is CASSPGMVGAQHF. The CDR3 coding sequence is TGTGCCAGCAGCCCCGGGATGGTTGGGGCCCAGCATTTT.

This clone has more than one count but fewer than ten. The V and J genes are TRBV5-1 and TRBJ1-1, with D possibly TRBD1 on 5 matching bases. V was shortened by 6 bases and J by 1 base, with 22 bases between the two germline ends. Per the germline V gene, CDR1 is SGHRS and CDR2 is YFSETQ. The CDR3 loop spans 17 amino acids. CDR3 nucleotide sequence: TGCGCCAGCATCCCCCAATCCCTAACAGGCGGGAACACTGAAGCTTTCTTT. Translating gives CASIPQSLTGGNTEAFF.

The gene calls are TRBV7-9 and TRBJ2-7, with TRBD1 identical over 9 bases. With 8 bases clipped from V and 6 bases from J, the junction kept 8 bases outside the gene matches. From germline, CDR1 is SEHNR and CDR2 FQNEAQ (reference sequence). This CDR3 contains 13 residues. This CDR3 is CASPGTGLPEQYF. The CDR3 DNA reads TGTGCCAGCCCCGGGACAGGGTTACCCGAGCAGTACTTC.

The CDR3 bases are TGTGCCAGCAGCTTTGAAAGGGGCACTGAAGCTTTCTTT. Amino acid sequence: CASSFERGTEAFF. The chain couples TRBV7-8 to TRBJ1-1; TRBD1 is a possible D gene (5 bases). This CDR3 comprises 13 residues. Per the germline V gene, CDR1 is SGHVS and CDR2 is FQNEAQ. The germline V and J ends were trimmed by 3 bases and 4 bases, with 9 bases remaining between them.

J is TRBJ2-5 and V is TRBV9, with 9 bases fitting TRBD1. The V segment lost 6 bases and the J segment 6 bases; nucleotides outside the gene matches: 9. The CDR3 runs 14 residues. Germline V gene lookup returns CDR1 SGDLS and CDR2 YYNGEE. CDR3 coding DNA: TGTGCCAGCACCCGGACAGGGGACGGGAAGACCCAGTACTTC. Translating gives CASTRTGDGKTQYF. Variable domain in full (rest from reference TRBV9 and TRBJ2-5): DSGVTQTPKHLITATGQRVTLRCSPRSGDLSVYWYQQSLDQGLQFLIQYYNGEERAKGNILERFSAQQFPDLHSELNLSSLELGDSALYFCASTRTGDGKTQYFGPGTRLLVL.

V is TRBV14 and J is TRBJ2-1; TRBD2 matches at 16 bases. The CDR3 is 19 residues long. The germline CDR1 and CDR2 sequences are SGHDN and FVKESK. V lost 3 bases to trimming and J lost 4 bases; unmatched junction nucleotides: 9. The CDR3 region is CASSHLPGLAGGSYNEQFF. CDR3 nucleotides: TGTGCCAGCAGCCACCTACCGGGACTAGCGGGAGGGTCGTACAATGAGCAGTTCTTC.

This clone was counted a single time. The CDR3 bases are TGTGCCAGCAGCCAACCGGACAGGGGTAAGGACGAGCAGTACTTC. Its translation is CASSQPDRGKDEQYF. The chain uses TRBV11-2 and TRBJ2-7, with 9 bases matching TRBD1. Germline V gene data show CDR1 as SGHAT and CDR2 as FQNNGV. This CDR3 has 15 amino acids. J was trimmed by 5 bases and V by 5 bases; bases with no gene match: 10.

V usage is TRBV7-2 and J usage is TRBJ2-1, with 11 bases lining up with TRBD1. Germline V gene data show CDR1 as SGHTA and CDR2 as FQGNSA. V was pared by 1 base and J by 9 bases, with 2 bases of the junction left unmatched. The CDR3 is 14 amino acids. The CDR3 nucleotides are TGTGCCAGCAGCTTAGGGACAGGGGGCGCTGAGCAGTTCTTC. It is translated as CASSLGTGGAEQFF. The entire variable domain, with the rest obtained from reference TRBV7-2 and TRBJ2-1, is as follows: GAGVSQSPSNKVTEKGKDVELRCDPISGHTALYWYRQSLGQGLEFLIYFQGNSAPDKSGLPSDRFSAERTGGSVSTLTIQRTQQEDSAVYLCASSLGTGGAEQFFGPGTRLTVL.

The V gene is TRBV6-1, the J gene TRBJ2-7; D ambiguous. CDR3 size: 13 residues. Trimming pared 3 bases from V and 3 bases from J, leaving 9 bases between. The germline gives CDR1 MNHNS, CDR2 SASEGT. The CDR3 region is CASSESLFYEQYF. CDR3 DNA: TGTGCCAGCAGTGAGTCGTTGTTCTACGAGCAGTACTTC.

CDR3 coding DNA: TGTGCCAGCAGCGAGGGGGGGGGAGGACAGCCCCAGCATTTT. Its translation: CASSEGGGGQPQHF. The chain couples TRBV9 to TRBJ1-5; tentatively, D is TRBD1 (6 bases). The germline V and J ends were trimmed by 3 bases and 7 bases, with 14 bases remaining between them. The CDR3 is 14 amino acids. The germline gives CDR1 SGDLS, CDR2 YYNGEE.

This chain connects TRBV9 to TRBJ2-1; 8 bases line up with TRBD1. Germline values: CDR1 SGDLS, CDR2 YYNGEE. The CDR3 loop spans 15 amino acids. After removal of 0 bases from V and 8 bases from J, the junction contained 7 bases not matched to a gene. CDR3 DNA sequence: TGTGCCAGCAGCGTAGGGACAGGGTTCGTCGATGAGCAGTTCTTC. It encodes CASSVGTGFVDEQFF. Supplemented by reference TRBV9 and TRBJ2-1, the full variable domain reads DSGVTQTPKHLITATGQRVTLRCSPRSGDLSVYWYQQSLDQGLQFLIQYYNGEERAKGNILERFSAQQFPDLHSELNLSSLELGDSALYFCASSVGTGFVDEQFFGPGTRLTVL.

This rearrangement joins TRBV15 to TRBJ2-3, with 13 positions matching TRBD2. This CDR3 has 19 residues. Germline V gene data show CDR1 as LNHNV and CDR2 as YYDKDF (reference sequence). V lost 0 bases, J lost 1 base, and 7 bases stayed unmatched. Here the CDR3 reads CATSRDPFGLAGGTDTQYF. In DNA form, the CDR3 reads TGTGCCACCAGCAGAGATCCCTTTGGACTAGCGGGAGGCACAGATACGCAGTATTTT.

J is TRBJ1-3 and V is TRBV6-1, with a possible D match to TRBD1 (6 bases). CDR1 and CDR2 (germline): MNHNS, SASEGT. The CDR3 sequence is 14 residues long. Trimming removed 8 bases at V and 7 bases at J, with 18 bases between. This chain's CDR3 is CASPTGGLGNTIYF. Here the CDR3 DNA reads TGTGCCAGCCCCACGGGGGGGCTTGGTAACACCATATATTTT.

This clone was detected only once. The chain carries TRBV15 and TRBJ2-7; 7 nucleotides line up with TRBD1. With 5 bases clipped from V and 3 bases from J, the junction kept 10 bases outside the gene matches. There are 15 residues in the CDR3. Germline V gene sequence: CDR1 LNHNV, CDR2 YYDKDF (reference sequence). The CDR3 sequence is CATSERGPRSYEQYF. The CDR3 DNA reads TGTGCCACCAGCGAAAGGGGGCCTCGAAGCTACGAGCAGTACTTC.

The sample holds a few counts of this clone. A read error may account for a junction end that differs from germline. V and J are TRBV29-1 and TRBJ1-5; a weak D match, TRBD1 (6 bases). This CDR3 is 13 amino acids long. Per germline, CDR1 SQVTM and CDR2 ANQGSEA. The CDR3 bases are TGCAGCGTGCAATGGGGGCTTAATCAACCCCAGCATTTT. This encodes CSVQWGLNQPQHF. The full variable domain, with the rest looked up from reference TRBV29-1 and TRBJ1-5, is SAVISQKPSRDICQRGTSLTIQCQVDSQVTMMFWYRQQPGQSLTLIATANQGSEATYESGFVIDKFPISRPNLTFSTLTVSNMSPEDSSIYLCSVQWGLNQPQHFGDGTRLSIL.

Here the CDR3 DNA reads TGTGCCAGCAGCTCCTCCTTAGCGGGTGAGCAGTTCTTC. This encodes CASSSSLAGEQFF. The chain has TRBV7-2 and TRBJ2-1; 7 positions match TRBD2. Germline V gene data show CDR1 as SGHTA and CDR2 as FQGNSA. The CDR3 is made up of 13 amino acids. V was pared by 4 bases and J by 9 bases, with 6 bases of the junction left unmatched.

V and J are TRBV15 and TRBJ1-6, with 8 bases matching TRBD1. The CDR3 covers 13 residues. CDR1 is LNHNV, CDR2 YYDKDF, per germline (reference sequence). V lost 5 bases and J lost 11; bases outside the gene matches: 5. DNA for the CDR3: TGTGCCACCAGCCCGGACAGGGAGACACCCCTCCACTTT. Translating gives CATSPDRETPLHF.

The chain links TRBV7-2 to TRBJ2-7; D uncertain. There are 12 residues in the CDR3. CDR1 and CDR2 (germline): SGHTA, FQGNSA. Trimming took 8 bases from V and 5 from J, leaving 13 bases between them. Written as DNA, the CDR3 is TGTGCCAGCTCTTTCAATCGGGACGAGCAGTACTTC. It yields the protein CASSFNRDEQYF.

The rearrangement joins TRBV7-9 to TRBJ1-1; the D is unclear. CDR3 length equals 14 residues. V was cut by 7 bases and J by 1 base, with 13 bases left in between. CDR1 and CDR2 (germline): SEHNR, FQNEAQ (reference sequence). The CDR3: CASTQVTPNTEAFF. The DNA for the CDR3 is TGTGCCAGCACCCAGGTAACCCCGAACACTGAAGCTTTCTTT.

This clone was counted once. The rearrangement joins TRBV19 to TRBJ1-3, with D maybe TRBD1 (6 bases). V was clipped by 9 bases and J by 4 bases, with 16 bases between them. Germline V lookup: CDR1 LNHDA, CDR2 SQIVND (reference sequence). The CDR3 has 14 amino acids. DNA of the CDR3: TGTGCCAGCATCCTACAGGGCCGCGGAAACACCATATATTTT. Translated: CASILQGRGNTIYF.

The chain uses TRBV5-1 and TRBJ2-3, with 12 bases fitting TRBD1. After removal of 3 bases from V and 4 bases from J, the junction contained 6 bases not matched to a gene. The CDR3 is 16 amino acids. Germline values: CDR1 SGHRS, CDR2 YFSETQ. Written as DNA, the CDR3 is TGCGCCAGCAGCTCGGGACAGGGGGCAAGCGCAGATACGCAGTATTTT. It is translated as CASSSGQGASADTQYF.

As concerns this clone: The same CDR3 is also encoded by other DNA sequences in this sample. CDR3 protein: CASSLVLGGSTDTQYF. In DNA, the CDR3 is TGCGCCAGCAGCTTGGTCCTGGGCGGGAGCACAGATACGCAGTATTTT. The V and J genes are TRBV5-1 and TRBJ2-3; TRBD2 is a possible D gene (5 bases). Trimming left V 0 bases short and J 0 bases short, with 11 bases between. There are 16 residues in the CDR3. Per the germline V gene, CDR1 is SGHRS and CDR2 is YFSETQ.

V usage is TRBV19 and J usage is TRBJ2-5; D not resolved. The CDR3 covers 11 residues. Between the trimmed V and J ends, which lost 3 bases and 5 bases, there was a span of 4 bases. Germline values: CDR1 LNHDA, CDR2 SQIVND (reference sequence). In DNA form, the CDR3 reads TGTGCCAGTAGTATTCAGGAGACCCAGTACTTC. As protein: CASSIQETQYF.